This is a list of T cell receptor beta chains from one sample in a study of T-cell reconstitution after alpha-beta-depleted transplantation in children. TCRdb ran MiXCR on the PCR reads and lists one entry per CDR3 protein. This sample has almost 500,000 distinct CDR3 sequences; under 15% occur once, and the top ten carry around 6%. The sequencing used PBMCs from the stem cell graft donor, collected from the stem cell graft. Every receptor here comes from a human donor who donated a stem cell graft to a child with combined immunodeficiency. Each CDR3 is given with its conserved first and last residue. The D gene is left open where the match is weak. A row's size may be missing; if present it is once, few, many or a size class.

CDR3 protein	CDR3 DNA	D gene	J gene	V gene	clone size
CASSFNRENTQYF	TGTGCCAGCAGCTTTAACCGGGAAAATACGCAGTATTTT	-	TRBJ2-3	TRBV7-2	-
CASRRTVNQPQHF	TGTGCCAGCAGGCGGACGGTGAATCAGCCCCAGCATTTT	-	TRBJ1-5	TRBV6-2/TRBV6-3	many
CASSSPRDNEQFF	TGTGCCAGCAGCTCCCCCAGAGACAATGAGCAGTTCTTC	-	TRBJ2-1	TRBV7-9	-
CATSWGNTQYF	TGTGCCACCAGTTGGGGCAATACGCAGTATTTT	-	TRBJ2-3	TRBV24-1	few
CASSFVVRAATTDTQYF	TGTGCCAGCAGCTTTGTCGTGCGAGCGGCGACCACAGATACGCAGTATTTT	-	TRBJ2-3	TRBV5-8	few
CASSSEPAVAVNTGELFF	TGTGCCAGCAGCTCCGAACCGGCGGTAGCCGTTAACACCGGGGAGCTGTTTTTT	-	TRBJ2-2	TRBV7-6	many
CASRVVGETQYF	TGTGCCAGCAGGGTAGTTGGGGAGACCCAGTACTTC	-	TRBJ2-5	TRBV2	-
CSVESGAETQYF	TGCAGCGTTGAAAGCGGGGCCGAGACCCAGTACTTC	TRBD2	TRBJ2-5	TRBV29-1	many
CASSYSGDDNEQFF	TGTGCCAGCAGTTATAGCGGAGATGACAATGAGCAGTTCTTC	-	TRBJ2-1	TRBV12-3/TRBV12-4	many
CASSGERVGTGELFF	TGTGCCAGCAGCGGAGAACGGGTGGGGACCGGGGAGCTGTTTTTT	-	TRBJ2-2	TRBV7-8	few
CASSYVWRQETQYF	TGTGCCAGCAGTTATGTCTGGAGACAAGAGACCCAGTACTTC	-	TRBJ2-5	TRBV6-2/TRBV6-3	few
CSAGGGQGGDEQYF	TGCAGTGCTGGGGGGGGACAGGGGGGCGACGAGCAGTACTTC	TRBD1	TRBJ2-7	TRBV20-1	few
CASSWGGGTGELFF	TGTGCCAGCAGCTGGGGGGGAGGCACCGGGGAGCTGTTTTTT	TRBD2	TRBJ2-2	TRBV27	-
CASSSRVRGAFF	TGTGCCAGCAGCTCCAGGGTTCGCGGAGCTTTCTTT	-	TRBJ1-1	TRBV7-9	few
CASRLIGRAWDNEQFF	TGTGCCAGCAGGCTAATCGGGAGGGCCTGGGACAATGAGCAGTTCTTC	TRBD2	TRBJ2-1	TRBV6-1	few
CASSDVLAGIQETQYF	TGTGCCAGCAGTGATGTATTAGCGGGGATCCAAGAGACCCAGTACTTC	TRBD2	TRBJ2-5	TRBV25-1	many
CASSLYDRHYNEQFF	TGCGCCAGCAGCCTGTACGACAGGCACTACAATGAGCAGTTCTTC	-	TRBJ2-1	TRBV4-3	few
CASNTAGTRGNEQFF	TGTGCCAGCAACACGGCCGGGACTAGGGGCAATGAGCAGTTCTTC	TRBD2	TRBJ2-1	TRBV7-9	few
CASSRGSPETQYF	TGTGCCAGTAGTCGCGGGTCCCCAGAGACCCAGTACTTC	-	TRBJ2-5	TRBV19	-
CASRQGLSVYEQYF	TGTGCCAGCAGACAGGGGTTATCGGTTTACGAGCAGTACTTC	TRBD1	TRBJ2-7	TRBV12-3/TRBV12-4	many